This T cell receptor beta chain was sequenced for a study of response to subunit inactivated influenza vaccine. This clonotype turned up a few times. Germline CDR1 is MNHEY and CDR2 is SVGAGI. V was pared by 0 bases and J by 4 bases, with 4 bases of the junction left unmatched. This CDR3 spans 16 amino acids. Via MiXCR, TCRdb re-called the RT-PCR reads, giving one row per CDR3 protein. The sample yields more than 450,000 distinct CDR3 sequences, over 9% seen once. This sample also appeared in a second study, on T cells expressing NK-cell markers. This second report adds: Beta-chain TCR cDNA was generated via 5'RACE template switching with UMIs.

The starting material was PBMCs from blood, obtained on the day of vaccination. The receptor comes from a man aged 50 to 60 who received an inactivated influenza vaccine. This chain connects TRBV6-5 to TRBJ2-7, with 12 positions matching TRBD1. DNA of the CDR3: TGTGCCAGCAGTTACTCGGGGGGACAGGGGGCATACGAGCAGTACTTC. This translates into CASSYSGGQGAYEQYF.